A single TCR beta chain is shown here with its context. The CDR3 consists of 14 residues. Germline CDR1 is MGHDK and CDR2 is SYGVNS. The ends were cut back, 3 bases at V and 9 bases at J, with 15 bases in the middle. The sample is drawn from a study of OX40 agonist ivuxolimab in advanced cancers. Study-level background: Hepatocellular carcinoma, melanoma, renal cell or head and neck cancer was diagnosed in the dose-escalation patients.

Method: immunoSEQ multiplex PCR; TCRdb's copy keeps in-frame clones and lacks some. Among approximately 13,000 clones listed, approximately 80% were seen once. This sequence originates from an adult with an advanced solid tumor such as melanoma, head and neck, liver or kidney cancer. Source: CD4+ or CD8+ T cells sorted from blood, taken in a trial of the OX40 agonist ivuxolimab. The chain couples TRBV25-1 to TRBJ2-1; a weak D match, TRBD2 (5 bases). This chain's CDR3 is CASSEAASLPEQFF. The CDR3 coding sequence is TGTGCCAGCAGTGAGGCGGCTAGCCTTCCTGAGCAGTTCTTC.